These T cell receptor beta chains were read from a single sample in a study of blood T cell repertoires in COVID-19. TCRdb's copy holds only in-frame clones and misses some; the assay was immunoSEQ multiplex PCR. The data hold approximately 61,000 clones, with approximately 80% observed a single time. The sample taken for sequencing was peripheral blood. The receptor set was obtained from a man older than 75 with active or convalescent COVID-19. Both conserved end residues are part of each CDR3. The D gene is left open where the match is weak. Clone sizes are given selectively: once, few, many, or a class where the clone is expanded.

abundance,j_gene,v_gene,d_gene,CDR3aa,CDR3nt
.,TRBJ1-1,TRBV19,.,CASSIDSGTNTEAFF,TGTGCCAGTAGTATAGATAGCGGGACGAACACTGAAGCTTTCTTT
.,TRBJ2-7,TRBV6-1,TRBD2,CASSEGSASSGRNHEQYF,TGTGCCAGCAGTGAGGGGTCGGCGTCTAGCGGGAGAAACCACGAGCAGTACTTC
few,TRBJ1-2,TRBV5-5,.,CASSSITDSYTF,TGTGCCAGCAGCTCTATAACAGATTCCTACACCTTC
.,TRBJ2-3,TRBV11-1,TRBD2,CASSRQLAGDGDTQYF,TGTGCCAGCAGCCGGCAATTAGCGGGAGACGGAGATACGCAGTATTTT
.,TRBJ2-1,TRBV13,.,CASRGRDSLLSYNEQFF,TGTGCCAGCAGAGGCCGGGACTCCCTTCTGTCCTACAATGAGCAGTTCTTC
.,TRBJ2-7,TRBV7-9,TRBD1,CASSLGQEGQYF,TGTGCCAGCAGCTTGGGACAGGAGGGGCAGTACTTC
.,TRBJ1-2,TRBV5-1,.,CASSLAPGVSGYTF,TGCGCCAGCAGCTTGGCTCCGGGAGTTAGTGGCTACACCTTC
.,TRBJ1-5,TRBV5-8,.,CASSLASTRSNQPQHF,TGTGCCAGCAGCTTGGCCTCGACCAGGAGCAATCAGCCCCAGCATTTT
.,TRBJ2-1,TRBV9,.,CASSPGGPQYNEQFF,TGTGCCAGCAGCCCAGGGGGGCCTCAGTACAATGAGCAGTTCTTC
.,TRBJ1-4,TRBV12-3/TRBV12-4,.,CASSLLGEKLFF,TGTGCCAGCAGTTTGCTCGGGGAAAAACTGTTTTTT
few,TRBJ2-1,TRBV7-6,TRBD2,CASSALAGGAYNEQFF,TGTGCCAGCAGCGCGCTGGCGGGGGGGGCCTACAATGAGCAGTTCTTC
.,TRBJ2-1,TRBV3-1/TRBV3-2,.,CASSPTGGEGNEQFF,TGTGCCAGCAGCCCGACAGGAGGTGAGGGCAATGAGCAGTTCTTC
.,TRBJ1-1,TRBV28,.,CATLRGGYTEAFF,TGTGCCACCTTACGGGGGGGGTACACTGAAGCTTTCTTT
.,TRBJ2-7,TRBV27,.,CASSLGLSYEQYF,TGTGCCAGCAGTTTAGGTCTATCCTACGAGCAGTACTTC
few,TRBJ2-1,TRBV11-1,.,CASSLAGNEQFF,TGTGCCAGCAGCTTGGCGGGCAATGAGCAGTTCTTC
once,TRBJ2-5,TRBV3-1/TRBV3-2,.,CASSQEGTGQEETQYF,TGTGCCAGCAGCCAAGAAGGTACAGGGCAGGAAGAGACCCAGTACTTC
.,TRBJ2-5,TRBV27,.,CASSYRGGTQETQYF,TGTGCCAGCAGTTACCGCGGAGGGACCCAAGAGACCCAGTACTTC
once,TRBJ1-2,TRBV5-1,.,CASSPLTLVYGYTF,TGCGCCAGCAGCCCACTAACATTAGTCTATGGCTACACCTTC
.,TRBJ2-5,TRBV3-1/TRBV3-2,.,CASSQGGEETQYF,TGTGCCAGCAGCCAAGGGGGGGAAGAGACCCAGTACTTC
.,TRBJ2-6,TRBV9,.,CASSVPGLGANVLTF,TGTGCCAGCAGCGTCCCGGGTCTTGGGGCCAACGTCCTGACTTTC
once,TRBJ2-7,TRBV4-1,TRBD2,CASSQDSSGLYEQYF,TGCGCCAGCAGCCAAGATTCTAGCGGGCTCTACGAGCAGTACTTC
.,TRBJ1-1,TRBV28,.,CASSFPRAITEAFF,TGTGCCAGCAGTTTTCCGAGGGCGATCACTGAAGCTTTCTTT
.,TRBJ2-1,TRBV18,TRBD2,CASSREGAGESEQFF,TGTGCCAGCTCCCGAGAAGGGGCGGGAGAATCTGAGCAGTTCTTC
.,TRBJ1-2,TRBV6-1,.,CASSERPGGYGYTF,TGTGCCAGCAGTGAACGTCCGGGGGGCTATGGCTACACCTTC
.,TRBJ1-2,TRBV18,.,CASSPLPGANYGYTF,TGTGCCAGCTCACCACTCCCGGGGGCTAACTATGGCTACACCTTC
.,TRBJ1-5,TRBV2,.,CASSGGGAGQPQHF,TGTGCCAGCAGCGGTGGGGGGGCTGGTCAGCCCCAGCATTTT
.,TRBJ2-1,TRBV6-1,.,CASSDLTAAPGEQFF,TGTGCCAGCAGTGACCTTACAGCGGCGCCGGGTGAGCAGTTCTTC
.,TRBJ2-2,TRBV6-6,.,CASTGDLNTGELFF,TGTGCCAGCACGGGAGACTTGAACACCGGGGAGCTGTTTTTT
.,TRBJ1-1,TRBV2,TRBD1,CASRRQGPNTEAFF,TGTGCCAGCAGGAGACAGGGGCCAAACACTGAAGCTTTCTTT
few,TRBJ2-5,TRBV14,.,CASSQDQGRLGTQYF,TGTGCCAGCAGCCAAGATCAAGGCAGGTTGGGGACCCAGTACTTC
.,TRBJ1-2,TRBV7-9,.,CASTRDGGFYYGYTF,TGTGCCAGTACCCGGGACGGGGGGTTTTACTATGGCTACACCTTC
.,TRBJ2-2,TRBV7-9,.,CASSLSQGGETGELFF,TGTGCCAGCAGCTTATCGCAGGGGGGAGAGACCGGGGAGCTGTTTTTT
.,TRBJ1-5,TRBV5-8,TRBD1,CASSFWTGLGNQPQHF,TGTGCCAGCAGCTTTTGGACAGGGTTAGGCAATCAGCCCCAGCATTTT
.,TRBJ1-5,TRBV30,.,CAWSRTDSNQPQHF,TGTGCCTGGAGCAGGACTGATAGCAATCAGCCCCAGCATTTT
.,TRBJ1-1,TRBV5-1,TRBD1,CASSIGQGGTEAFF,TGCGCCAGCAGCATCGGACAGGGTGGGACTGAAGCTTTCTTT
.,TRBJ1-5,TRBV4-1,TRBD1,CASSQDRQGGQPQHF,TGCGCCAGCAGCCAGGACCGACAGGGCGGTCAGCCCCAGCATTTT
once,TRBJ2-1,TRBV4-1,TRBD1,CASSQEGTGYNEQFF,TGCGCCAGCAGCCAAGAAGGGACAGGATACAATGAGCAGTTCTTC
.,TRBJ1-2,TRBV6-2/TRBV6-3,TRBD1,CASSLSTGRSYGYTF,TGTGCCAGCAGTTTATCGACAGGGCGGTCATATGGCTACACCTTC
.,TRBJ2-7,TRBV20-1,TRBD2,CGTSGPYEQYF,TGCGGGACTAGCGGTCCCTACGAGCAGTACTTC
.,TRBJ1-5,TRBV7-2,.,CASSLARGGAYSNQPQHF,TGTGCCAGCAGCTTGGCCCGCGGGGGGGCGTATAGCAATCAGCCCCAGCATTTT
.,TRBJ1-4,TRBV19,.,CASSIQSATNEKLFF,TGTGCCAGTAGTATTCAGTCAGCAACTAATGAAAAACTGTTTTTT
.,TRBJ1-2,TRBV11-3,.,CASSSLKDGYTF,TGTGCCAGCAGCTCACTAAAGGATGGCTACACCTTC
.,TRBJ2-3,TRBV7-3,TRBD1,CASSLIGTGNTDTQYF,TGTGCCAGCAGCCTAATTGGGACAGGAAACACAGATACGCAGTATTTT
.,TRBJ1-4,TRBV27,TRBD1,CASSRVRQGAFVGQGRPEKLFF,TGTGCCAGCAGTAGGGTCCGACAGGGGGCATTTGTGGGTCAAGGTCGTCCTGAAAAACTGTTTTTT
.,TRBJ2-7,TRBV9,TRBD2,CASSLGGGNEQYF,TGTGCCAGCAGCTTAGGCGGGGGGAACGAGCAGTACTTC
.,TRBJ1-5,TRBV7-2,.,CASSLVGRQPQHF,TGTGCCAGCAGCTTAGTGGGCAGACAGCCCCAGCATTTT
few,TRBJ2-1,TRBV7-6,.,CASSLNPLRVINEQFF,TGTGCCAGCAGCTTAAATCCCCTGCGGGTGATCAATGAGCAGTTCTTC
.,TRBJ1-1,TRBV19,.,CASSILRGYEAFF,TGTGCCAGTAGTATCCTACGGGGGTATGAAGCTTTCTTT
.,TRBJ2-5,TRBV21-1,.,CASSNPPPIPQETQYF,TGTGCCAGCAGCAATCCCCCCCCCATCCCCCAAGAGACCCAGTACTTC
.,TRBJ2-4,TRBV5-1,TRBD1,CASSSDRGRRENIQYF,TGCGCCAGCAGCTCGGACAGGGGGCGCCGTGAAAACATTCAGTACTTC
.,TRBJ2-4,TRBV29-1,TRBD1,CSVTLDRGDIQYF,TGCAGCGTTACTCTCGACAGGGGGGACATTCAGTACTTC
.,TRBJ1-4,TRBV5-1,TRBD1,CASSLAPRGQGDEKLFF,TGCGCCAGCAGCTTGGCCCCTCGGGGACAGGGGGACGAAAAACTGTTTTTT
once,TRBJ1-4,TRBV5-1,.,CASSLEKSPNEKLFF,TGCGCCAGCAGCTTGGAGAAGAGTCCTAATGAAAAACTGTTTTTT
.,TRBJ1-1,TRBV5-6,.,CASSLLAGYLEAFF,TGTGCCAGCAGCTTGTTGGCCGGGTACCTCGAAGCTTTCTTT